This T cell receptor beta chain was retrieved from a study of blood T cell repertoires in COVID-19. Overall study: There were acute and convalescent COVID-19 samples, and they came from the United States, Italy and Spain. Sources were T cells, B-cell-depleted T cells, or PBMCs; the material itself was cDNA or gDNA.

This clone was counted a single time. In the original analysis: The authors estimated nucleated cell counts from reference gene primer amplification. Sequencing was performed with immunoSEQ multiplex PCR; in TCRdb, only in-frame clones are kept and a portion is missing. The V and J calls and the clone size are those of that table, but D and trimming were determined from the DNA. The sample consists of under 250,000 clones, around nine tenths of them appearing once. The V and J ends lost 4 bases and 2 bases respectively, with 15 bases between them. Per germline, CDR1 MNHEY and CDR2 SVGAGI. The CDR3 has 16 amino acids.

The sample consisted of peripheral blood. The chain recombines TRBV6-5 with TRBJ1-5; weak D call: TRBD1 (6 bases). This receptor was taken from a woman aged 55-69 years who had recovered from COVID-19. CDR3 sequence reads: CASSFLGADGNQPQHF. The CDR3 DNA reads as TGTGCCAGCAGTTTTTTGGGGGCAGACGGCAATCAGCCCCAGCATTTT.